This TCR beta chain was observed in a study of CD8+ T cells in alopecia areata. Study background: It was oral tofacitinib, at 5 to 10 mg twice daily, that treated patients received. The drug, tofacitinib, lasted 6 to 18 months, followed by 6 months off drug.

Per the germline V gene, CDR1 is SGDLS and CDR2 is YYNGEE. Trimming took off 2 bases at V and 4 bases at J, with 14 bases between the two ends. CDR3 length: 15 amino acids. Notes on the study in general: Scalp sequencing also captures normal skin's resident alphabeta T cells.

Once RNA had been extracted, it was reverse transcribed into cDNA to act as the sequencing template. The table came from immunoSEQ multiplex PCR; TCRdb's copy has only in-frame clones and leaves some out. The repertoire consists of over 100,000 clones, with 49% occurring once and the leading ten covering approximately 18%. Sampling of alopecia areata patients yielded lesional scalp punch biopsies as well as peripheral blood. The table lists this clone with a few counts. Antigen unknown. This specimen consisted of CD8+ T cells sorted from blood, obtained at week 0. The V gene is TRBV9, the J gene TRBJ2-3, with D possibly TRBD2 on 5 matching bases. The clonotype comes from a human donor with alopecia areata. In DNA form, the CDR3 reads TGTGCCAGCAGCGTCAACCATGACGGGGCAGATACGCAGTATTTT. This translates into CASSVNHDGADTQYF.